This TCR beta chain emerged from a study of Ad26.COV2.S vaccination and SARS-CoV-2 variants. Looking at the study overall: Once, or twice with 56 days between doses, Ad26.COV2.S was given intramuscularly. Study findings and constraints: Whether participants received vaccine or placebo, their non-spike TCR breadth was similar. Substantial response breadth was reportedly seen for spike-specific CD8+ and CD4+ T cells after vaccination. Individuals receiving vaccine had higher spike-specific TCR breadth than placebo recipients did.

Germline V gene data show CDR1 as LNHDA and CDR2 as SQIVND (reference sequence). V was shortened by 5 bases and J by 1 base, with 13 bases between the two germline ends. The CDR3 runs 15 residues. Treatment of the sample: around 19 received Ad26.COV2.S at low or high dose, single or two shots; about 5 received placebo; per-sample allocation not given. At day 63 after the first vaccine or placebo injection, samples were drawn. To note about this clone: Its target is not known.

Method: immunoSEQ multiplex PCR; TCRdb's copy keeps in-frame clones and lacks some. Of over 350,000 clones listed, roughly nine tenths were seen once; the top ten hold 3% to 3.5%. The chain has TRBV19 and TRBJ2-3; possible D gene TRBD1, 6 bases. The source material was peripheral blood, sampled in a trial of Ad26.COV2.S vaccine versus placebo. The source is a person aged 18-60 years who received the Ad26.COV2.S COVID-19 vaccine or a placebo. CDR3 region: CASSPRQARTDTQYF. DNA for the CDR3: TGTGCCAGTAGTCCCCGACAGGCCCGCACAGATACGCAGTATTTT.